Reported below is one TCR beta chain. Its antigen is still unknown. This sample is part of a study of T cell responses to AZD1222 COVID-19 vaccine. Profiled with immunoSEQ multiplex PCR; TCRdb holds only in-frame clones, not every one. Of about 150,000 clones detected, around 90% appear once; the ten largest clones hold approximately 1.8%. Looked up from germline, CDR1 is MDHEN and CDR2 is SYDVKM. Trimming took off 2 bases at V and 1 base at J, with 5 bases between the two ends. The CDR3 runs 14 residues. General study points: Repertoires were obtained solely post-peak T cell response. Seropositive at baseline were only six AZD1222 recipients. Researchers report vaccine-associated CD4 TCRs spanning spike, with dominance at 160-218 and 743-854.

Second-dose intervals near 4 or 12 weeks were combined. The sequence was collected from an adult who received the AZD1222 COVID-19 vaccine. The sample consisted of peripheral blood, taken 28 days after the second AZD1222 dose. The chain is built from TRBV28 and TRBJ2-2; no firm D call. The CDR3, as DNA: TGTGCCAGCAGTTTAGGCCAGAACACCGGGGAGCTGTTTTTT. It specifies CASSLGQNTGELFF.